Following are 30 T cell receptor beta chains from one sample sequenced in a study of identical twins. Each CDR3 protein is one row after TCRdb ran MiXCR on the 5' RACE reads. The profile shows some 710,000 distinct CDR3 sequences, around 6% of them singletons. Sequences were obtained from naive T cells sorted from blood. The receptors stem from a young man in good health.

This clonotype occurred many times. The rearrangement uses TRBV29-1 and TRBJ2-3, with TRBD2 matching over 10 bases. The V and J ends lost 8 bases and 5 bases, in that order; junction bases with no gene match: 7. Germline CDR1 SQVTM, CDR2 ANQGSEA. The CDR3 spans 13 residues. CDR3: CSSSGRAIDTQYF. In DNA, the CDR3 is TGCAGCTCAAGCGGGAGGGCCATAGATACGCAGTATTTT.

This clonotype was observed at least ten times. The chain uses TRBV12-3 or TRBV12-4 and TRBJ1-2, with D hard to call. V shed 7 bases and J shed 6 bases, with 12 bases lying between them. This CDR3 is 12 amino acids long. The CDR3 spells CASTTDGHGYTF. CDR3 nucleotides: TGTGCCAGCACCACCGACGGCCATGGCTACACCTTC.

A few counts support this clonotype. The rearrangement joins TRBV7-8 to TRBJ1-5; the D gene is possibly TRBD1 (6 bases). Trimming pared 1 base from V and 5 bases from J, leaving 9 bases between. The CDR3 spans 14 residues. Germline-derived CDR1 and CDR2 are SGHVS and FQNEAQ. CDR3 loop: CASSLVTGHQPQHF. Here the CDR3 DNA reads TGTGCCAGCAGCTTAGTCACAGGGCATCAGCCCCAGCATTTT.

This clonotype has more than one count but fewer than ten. CDR3 residues: CASSAEGQITDTQYF. CDR3 coding DNA: TGCGCCAGCAGCGCAGAGGGACAGATCACAGATACGCAGTATTTT. This chain joins TRBV5-1 and TRBJ2-3; 7 positions match TRBD1. The CDR3 is made up of 15 amino acids. Germline V CDR1 and CDR2: SGHRS, YFSETQ. J was trimmed by 2 bases and V by 4 bases; bases with no gene match: 7.

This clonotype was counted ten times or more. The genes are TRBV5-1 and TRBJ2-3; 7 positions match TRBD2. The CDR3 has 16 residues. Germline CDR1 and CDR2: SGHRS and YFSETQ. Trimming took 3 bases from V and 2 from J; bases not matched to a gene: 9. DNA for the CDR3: TGCGCCAGCAGCTACCCGACTAGCTTGCCCACAGATACGCAGTATTTT. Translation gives CASSYPTSLPTDTQYF.

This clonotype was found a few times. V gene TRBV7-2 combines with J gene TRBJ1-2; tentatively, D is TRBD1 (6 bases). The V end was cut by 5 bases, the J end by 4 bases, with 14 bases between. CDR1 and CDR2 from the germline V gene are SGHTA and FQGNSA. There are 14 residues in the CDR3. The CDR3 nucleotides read TGTGCCAGCAGCACGGACAGTGGAAGCTATGGCTACACCTTC. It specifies CASSTDSGSYGYTF. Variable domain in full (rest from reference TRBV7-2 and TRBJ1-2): GAGVSQSPSNKVTEKGKDVELRCDPISGHTALYWYRQSLGQGLEFLIYFQGNSAPDKSGLPSDRFSAERTGGSVSTLTIQRTQQEDSAVYLCASSTDSGSYGYTFGSGTRLTVV.

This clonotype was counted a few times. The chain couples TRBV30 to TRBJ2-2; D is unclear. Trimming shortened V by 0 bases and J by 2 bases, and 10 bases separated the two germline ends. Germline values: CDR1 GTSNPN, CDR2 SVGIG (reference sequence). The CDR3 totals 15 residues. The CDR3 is CAWSVVQDNTGELFF. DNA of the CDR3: TGTGCCTGGAGTGTTGTACAAGATAACACCGGGGAGCTGTTTTTT.

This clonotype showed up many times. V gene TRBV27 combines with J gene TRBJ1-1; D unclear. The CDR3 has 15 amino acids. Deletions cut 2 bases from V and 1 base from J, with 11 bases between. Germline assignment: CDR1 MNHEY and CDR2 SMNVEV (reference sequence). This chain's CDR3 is CASSLTATGNTEAFF. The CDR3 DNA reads TGTGCCAGCAGTTTAACGGCGACGGGGAACACTGAAGCTTTCTTT.

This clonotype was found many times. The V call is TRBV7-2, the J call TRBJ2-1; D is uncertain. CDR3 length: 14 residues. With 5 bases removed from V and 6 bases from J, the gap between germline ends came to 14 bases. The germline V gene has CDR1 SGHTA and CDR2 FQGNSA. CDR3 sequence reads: CASSQQKPVNEQFF. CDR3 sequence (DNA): TGTGCCAGCAGCCAACAGAAGCCCGTCAATGAGCAGTTCTTC. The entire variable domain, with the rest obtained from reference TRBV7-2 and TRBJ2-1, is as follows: GAGVSQSPSNKVTEKGKDVELRCDPISGHTALYWYRQSLGQGLEFLIYFQGNSAPDKSGLPSDRFSAERTGGSVSTLTIQRTQQEDSAVYLCASSQQKPVNEQFFGPGTRLTVL.

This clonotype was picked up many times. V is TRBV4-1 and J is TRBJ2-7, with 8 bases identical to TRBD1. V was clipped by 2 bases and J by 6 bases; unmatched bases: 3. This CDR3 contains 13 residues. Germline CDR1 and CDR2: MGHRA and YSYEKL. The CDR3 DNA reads TGCGCCAGCAGCCAAACGACAGGGGTCGAGCAGTACGTC. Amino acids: CASSQTTGVEQYV.

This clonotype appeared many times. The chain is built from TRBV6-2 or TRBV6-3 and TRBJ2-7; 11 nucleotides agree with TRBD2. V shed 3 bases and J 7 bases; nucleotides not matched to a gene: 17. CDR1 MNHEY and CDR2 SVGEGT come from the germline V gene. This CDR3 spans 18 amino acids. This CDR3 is CASSYATQRSGRVNEQYF. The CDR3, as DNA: TGTGCCAGCAGTTATGCGACCCAACGTAGCGGGAGGGTGAATGAGCAGTACTTC.

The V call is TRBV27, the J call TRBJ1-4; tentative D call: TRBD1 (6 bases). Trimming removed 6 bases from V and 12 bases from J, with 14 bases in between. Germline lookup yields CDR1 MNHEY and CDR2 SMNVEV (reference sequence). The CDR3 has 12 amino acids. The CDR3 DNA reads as TGTGCCAGCAGGGCTGACAGGTCCCAACTGTTTTTT. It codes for CASRADRSQLFF.

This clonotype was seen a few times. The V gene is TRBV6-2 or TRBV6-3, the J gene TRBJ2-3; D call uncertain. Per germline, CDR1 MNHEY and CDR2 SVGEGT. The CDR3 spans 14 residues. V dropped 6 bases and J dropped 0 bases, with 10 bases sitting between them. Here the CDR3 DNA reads TGTGCCAGCAGATCGAGCCCTAGCACAGATACGCAGTATTTT. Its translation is CASRSSPSTDTQYF.

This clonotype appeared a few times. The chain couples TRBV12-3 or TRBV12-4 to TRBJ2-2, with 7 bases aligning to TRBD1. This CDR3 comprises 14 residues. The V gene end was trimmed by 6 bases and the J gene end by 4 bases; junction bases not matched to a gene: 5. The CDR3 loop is CASRSTGLTGELFF. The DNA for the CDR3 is TGTGCCAGCAGGTCGACAGGGCTCACCGGGGAGCTGTTTTTT.

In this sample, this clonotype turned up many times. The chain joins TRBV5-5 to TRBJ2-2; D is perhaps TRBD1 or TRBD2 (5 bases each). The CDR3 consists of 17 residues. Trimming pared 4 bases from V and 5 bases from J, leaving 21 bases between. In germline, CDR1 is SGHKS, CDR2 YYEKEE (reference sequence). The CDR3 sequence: CASSPVEILWGTGELFF. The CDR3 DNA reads TGTGCCAGCAGCCCAGTAGAGATTCTTTGGGGGACCGGGGAGCTGTTTTTT.

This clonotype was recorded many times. The CDR3: CATSGGWRGAEAFF. Written as DNA, the CDR3 is TGTGCCACCAGCGGAGGGTGGCGTGGCGCTGAAGCTTTCTTT. The chain combines TRBV15 with TRBJ1-1; D remains ambiguous. The CDR3 loop spans 14 amino acids. The germline CDR1 and CDR2 sequences are LNHNV and YYDKDF (reference sequence). Trimming took 5 bases from V and 6 from J, leaving 16 bases between them.

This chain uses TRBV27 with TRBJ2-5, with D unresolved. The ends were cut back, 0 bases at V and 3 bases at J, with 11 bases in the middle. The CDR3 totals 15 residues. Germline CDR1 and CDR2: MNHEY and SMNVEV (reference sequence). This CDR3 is CASSLSGGQKETQYF. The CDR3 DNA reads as TGTGCCAGCAGTTTATCCGGTGGGCAGAAAGAGACCCAGTACTTC.

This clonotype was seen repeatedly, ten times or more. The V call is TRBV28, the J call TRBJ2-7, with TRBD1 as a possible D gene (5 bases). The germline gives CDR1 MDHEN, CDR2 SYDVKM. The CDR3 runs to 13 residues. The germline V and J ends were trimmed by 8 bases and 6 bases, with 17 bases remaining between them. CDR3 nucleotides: TGTGCCAGCGACACCCCAGGGCAGACCGAGCAGTACTTC. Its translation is CASDTPGQTEQYF.

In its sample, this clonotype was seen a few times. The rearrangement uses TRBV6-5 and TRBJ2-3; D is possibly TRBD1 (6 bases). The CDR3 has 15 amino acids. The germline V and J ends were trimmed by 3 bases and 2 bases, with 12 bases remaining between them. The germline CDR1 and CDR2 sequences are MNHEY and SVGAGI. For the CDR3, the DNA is TGTGCCAGCAGTTATGGCGGACAGTACACAGATACGCAGTATTTT. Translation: CASSYGGQYTDTQYF.

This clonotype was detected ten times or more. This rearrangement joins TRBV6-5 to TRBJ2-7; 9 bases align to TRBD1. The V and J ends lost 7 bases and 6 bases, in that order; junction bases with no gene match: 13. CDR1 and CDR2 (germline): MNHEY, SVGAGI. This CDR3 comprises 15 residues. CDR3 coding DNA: TGTGCCAGCAATTTATGGCGGGACAGGGAAGGCGAGCAGTACTTC. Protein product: CASNLWRDREGEQYF.

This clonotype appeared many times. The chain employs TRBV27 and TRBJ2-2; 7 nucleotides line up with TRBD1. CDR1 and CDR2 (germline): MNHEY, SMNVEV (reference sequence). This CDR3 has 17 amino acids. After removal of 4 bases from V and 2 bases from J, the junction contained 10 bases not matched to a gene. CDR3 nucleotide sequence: TGTGCCAGCAGTTCCCCCCTCAGGACAGGAAACACCGGGGAGCTGTTTTTT. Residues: CASSSPLRTGNTGELFF.

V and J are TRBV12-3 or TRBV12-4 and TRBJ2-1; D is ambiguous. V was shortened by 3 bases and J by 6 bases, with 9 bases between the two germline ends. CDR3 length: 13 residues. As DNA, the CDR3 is TGTGCCAGCAGTTTCAGATTCCCCAATGAGCAGTTCTTC. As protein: CASSFRFPNEQFF.

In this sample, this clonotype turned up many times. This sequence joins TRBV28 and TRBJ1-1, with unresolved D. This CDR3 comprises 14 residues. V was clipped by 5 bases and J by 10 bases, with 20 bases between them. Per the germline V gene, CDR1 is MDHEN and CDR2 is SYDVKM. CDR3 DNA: TGTGCCAGCAGTCTCCTAGGACTCCAAATGGGAGCTTTCTTT. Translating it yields CASSLLGLQMGAFF.

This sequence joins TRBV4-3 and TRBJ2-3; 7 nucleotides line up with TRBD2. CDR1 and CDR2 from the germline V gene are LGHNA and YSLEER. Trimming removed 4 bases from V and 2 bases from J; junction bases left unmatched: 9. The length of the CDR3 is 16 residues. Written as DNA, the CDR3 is TGCGCCAGCAGCCCCAACGAGGGAGGGATCACAGATACGCAGTATTTT. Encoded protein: CASSPNEGGITDTQYF.

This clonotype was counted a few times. In DNA, the CDR3 is TGCGCCAGCAGTGAGTCGGCGGGAGCGAACCAAGAGACCCAGTACTTC. Its protein is CASSESAGANQETQYF. The chain links TRBV10-2 to TRBJ2-5; TRBD2 aligns across 7 bases. The CDR3 is 16 residues long. J was trimmed by 0 bases and V by 0 bases; bases with no gene match: 4. CDR1 is WSHSY and CDR2 is SAAADI in the germline V gene.

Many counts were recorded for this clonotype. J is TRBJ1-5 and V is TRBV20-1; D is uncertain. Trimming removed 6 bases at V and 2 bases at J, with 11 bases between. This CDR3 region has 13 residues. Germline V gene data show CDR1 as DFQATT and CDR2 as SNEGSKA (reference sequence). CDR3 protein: CSANLGGNQPQHF. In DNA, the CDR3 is TGCAGTGCAAACCTCGGTGGCAATCAGCCCCAGCATTTT.

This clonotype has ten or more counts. The CDR3 DNA sequence: TGTGCCAGCAGGCGCGAGGGCAGGCTCTCTGGAAACACCATATATTTT. Translating gives CASRREGRLSGNTIYF. This chain uses TRBV12-3 or TRBV12-4 with TRBJ1-3; D gene uncertain. The CDR3 length is 16 residues. Trimming removed 6 bases at V and 0 bases at J, with 15 bases between.

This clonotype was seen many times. The CDR3 is CASSDDTGLAGELFF. The CDR3 bases are TGTGCCAGCAGCGACGACACTGGGCTCGCCGGGGAGCTGTTTTTT. The chain links TRBV12-3 or TRBV12-4 to TRBJ2-2, with D unclear. There are 15 residues in the CDR3. V lost 6 bases to trimming and J lost 6 bases, with 17 bases between them.

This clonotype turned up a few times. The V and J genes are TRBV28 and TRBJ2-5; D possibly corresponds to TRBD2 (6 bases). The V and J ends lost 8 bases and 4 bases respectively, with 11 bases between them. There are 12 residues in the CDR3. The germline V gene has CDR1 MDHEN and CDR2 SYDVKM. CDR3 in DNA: TGTGCCAGCGGGACTCGCGGAGAGACCCAGTACTTC. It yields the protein CASGTRGETQYF. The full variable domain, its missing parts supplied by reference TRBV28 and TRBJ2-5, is DVKVTQSSRYLVKRTGEKVFLECVQDMDHENMFWYRQDPGLGLRLIYFSYDVKMKEKGDIPEGYSVSREKKERFSLILESASTNQTSMYLCASGTRGETQYFGPGTRLLVL.

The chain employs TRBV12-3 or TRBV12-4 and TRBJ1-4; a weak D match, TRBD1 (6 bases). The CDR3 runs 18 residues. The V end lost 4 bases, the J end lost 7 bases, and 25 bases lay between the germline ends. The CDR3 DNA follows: TGTGCCAGCAGTTATACGGGGGCCGGCCCGATGGGGTTTGAAAAACTGTTTTTT. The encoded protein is CASSYTGAGPMGFEKLFF.